This T cell receptor (beta chain) was captured in a study of T cell clonotyping in hematopoietic cell transplantation. Study-wide points: CD4 and CD8 repertoire contributions could not be separated without sorting. Broader posttransplant TCR repertoire diversity was predicted by graft donor and pretransplant recipient Inverse Simpson Index values.

The time point here: recipient sample about 28 days before transplant, after cytoreduction. Blood collection times were about day -28 and days 30, 100, 180 posttransplant. The CDR3 is made up of 11 amino acids. Germline V gene data show CDR1 as GTSNPN and CDR2 as SVGIG (reference sequence). The data were produced by immunoSEQ multiplex PCR, yet TCRdb's version contains in-frame clones alone and is incomplete. The table records about 76,000 clones, almost 97% of them present only once. Regarding this clone: Its target is not known.

J is TRBJ2-5 and V is TRBV30; D remains unclear. This TCR was sampled from a woman aged 45 to 65 with acute myeloid leukemia. Some clones in this sample may be carry-over from other donors' samples. The sample here was peripheral blood mononuclear cells, taken before stem cell transplant. The CDR3 nucleotides are TGTGCTCGGGCCCAGGCGGAGACCCAGTACTTC. It encodes CARAQAETQYF.